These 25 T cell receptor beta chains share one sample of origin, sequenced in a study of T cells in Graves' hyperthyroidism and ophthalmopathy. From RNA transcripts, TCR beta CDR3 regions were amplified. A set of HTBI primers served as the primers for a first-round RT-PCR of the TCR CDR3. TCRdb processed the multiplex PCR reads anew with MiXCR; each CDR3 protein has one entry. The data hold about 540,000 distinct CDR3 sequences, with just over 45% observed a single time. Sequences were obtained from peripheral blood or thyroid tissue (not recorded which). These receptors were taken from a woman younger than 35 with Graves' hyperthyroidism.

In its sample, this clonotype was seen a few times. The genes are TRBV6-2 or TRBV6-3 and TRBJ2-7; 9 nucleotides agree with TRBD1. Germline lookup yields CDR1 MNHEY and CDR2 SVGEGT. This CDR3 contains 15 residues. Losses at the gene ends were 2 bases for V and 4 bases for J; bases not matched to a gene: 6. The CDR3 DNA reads TGTGCCAGCAGTTACCGGGACAGGGAAGGGTACGAGCAGTACTTC. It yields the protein CASSYRDREGYEQYF.

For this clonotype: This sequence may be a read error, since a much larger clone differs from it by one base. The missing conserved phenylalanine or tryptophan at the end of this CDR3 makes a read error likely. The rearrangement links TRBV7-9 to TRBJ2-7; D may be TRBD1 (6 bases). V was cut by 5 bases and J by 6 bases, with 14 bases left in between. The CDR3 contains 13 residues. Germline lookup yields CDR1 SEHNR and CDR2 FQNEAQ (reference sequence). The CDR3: CASSAPRGIEQYL. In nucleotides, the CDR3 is TGTGCCAGCAGCGCACCTAGGGGGATCGAGCAGTACTTA.

For the CDR3, the DNA is TGTGCCAGCAGCTTGTGGAATAGCGGCGCTGGGGCCAACGTCCTGACTTTC. It encodes CASSLWNSGAGANVLTF. This chain uses TRBV7-3 with TRBJ2-6, with a tentative D call TRBD2 (6 bases). This CDR3 spans 17 amino acids. The V gene lost 3 bases and the J gene lost 2 bases, with 14 bases spanning the gap. CDR1 and CDR2 from the germline V gene are SGHTA and FQGTGA.

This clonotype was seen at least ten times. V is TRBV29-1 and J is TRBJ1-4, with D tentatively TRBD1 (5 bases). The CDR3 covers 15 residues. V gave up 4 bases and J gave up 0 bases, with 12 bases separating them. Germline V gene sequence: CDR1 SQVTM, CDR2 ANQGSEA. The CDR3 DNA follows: TGCAGCGTTGGGGGGGATCTGACAACTAATGAAAAACTGTTTTTT. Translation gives CSVGGDLTTNEKLFF.

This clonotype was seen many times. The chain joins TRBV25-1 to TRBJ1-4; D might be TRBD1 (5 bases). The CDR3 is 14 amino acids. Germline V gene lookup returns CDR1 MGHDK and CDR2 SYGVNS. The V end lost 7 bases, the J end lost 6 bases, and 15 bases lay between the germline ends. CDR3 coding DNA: TGTGCCAGCACTTCGACGGGGACCTATGAAAAACTGTTTTTT. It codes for CASTSTGTYEKLFF.

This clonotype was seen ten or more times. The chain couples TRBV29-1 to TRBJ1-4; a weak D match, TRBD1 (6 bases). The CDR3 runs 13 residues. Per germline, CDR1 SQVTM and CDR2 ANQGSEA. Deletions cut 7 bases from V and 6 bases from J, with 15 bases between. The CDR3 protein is CSGLTGRDEKLFF. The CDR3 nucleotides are TGCAGCGGCCTTACAGGGCGTGATGAAAAACTGTTTTTT.

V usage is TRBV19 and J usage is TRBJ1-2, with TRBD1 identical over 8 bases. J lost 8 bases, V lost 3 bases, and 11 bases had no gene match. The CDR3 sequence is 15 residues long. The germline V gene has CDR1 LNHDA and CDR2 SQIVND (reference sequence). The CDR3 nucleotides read TGTGCCAGTAGTATCAAAACCGGGACAGGTAACGGCTACACCTTC. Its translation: CASSIKTGTGNGYTF.

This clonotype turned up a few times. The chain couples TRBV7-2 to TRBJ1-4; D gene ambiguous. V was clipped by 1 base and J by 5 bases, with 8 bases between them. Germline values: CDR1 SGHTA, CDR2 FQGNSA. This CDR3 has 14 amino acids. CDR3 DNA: TGTGCCAGCAGCTTAGGGCCAGGAAATGAAAAACTGTTTTTT. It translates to CASSLGPGNEKLFF.

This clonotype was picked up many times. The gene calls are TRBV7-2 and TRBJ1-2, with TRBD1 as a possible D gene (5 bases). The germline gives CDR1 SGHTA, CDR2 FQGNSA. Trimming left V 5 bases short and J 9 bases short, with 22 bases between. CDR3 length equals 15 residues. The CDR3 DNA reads TGTGCCAGCAGCCAGGGCGGGGGACCCGGATTTAGCTACACCTTC. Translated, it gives CASSQGGGPGFSYTF.

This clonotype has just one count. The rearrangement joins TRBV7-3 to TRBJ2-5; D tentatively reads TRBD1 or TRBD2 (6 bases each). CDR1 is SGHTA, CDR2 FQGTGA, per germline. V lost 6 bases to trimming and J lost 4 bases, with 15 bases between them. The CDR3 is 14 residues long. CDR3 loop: CASSWGALRETQYF. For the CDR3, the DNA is TGTGCCAGCAGTTGGGGGGCGCTTCGAGAGACCCAGTACTTC.

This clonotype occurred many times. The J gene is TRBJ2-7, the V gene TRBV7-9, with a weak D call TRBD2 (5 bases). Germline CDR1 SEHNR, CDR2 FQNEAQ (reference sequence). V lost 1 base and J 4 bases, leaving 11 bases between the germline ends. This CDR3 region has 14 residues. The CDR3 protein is CASSLGPGSYEQYF. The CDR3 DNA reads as TGTGCCAGCAGCTTAGGGCCGGGATCGTACGAGCAGTACTTC.

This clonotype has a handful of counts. CDR3 nucleotide sequence: TGCGCCAGCAGCCAAGAGGCGGTGAATCAGCCCCAGCATTTT. It yields the protein CASSQEAVNQPQHF. The rearrangement joins TRBV4-3 to TRBJ1-5; D uncertain. The CDR3 consists of 14 residues. V lost 0 bases to trimming and J lost 4 bases, with 7 bases between them. Germline assignment: CDR1 LGHNA and CDR2 YSLEER.

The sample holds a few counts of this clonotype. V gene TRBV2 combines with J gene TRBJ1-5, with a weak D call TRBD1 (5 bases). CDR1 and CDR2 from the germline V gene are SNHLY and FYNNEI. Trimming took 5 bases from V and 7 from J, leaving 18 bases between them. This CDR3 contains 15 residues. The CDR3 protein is CASSLVSQGGQPQHF. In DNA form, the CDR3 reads TGTGCCAGCAGTTTAGTGTCCCAGGGCGGGCAGCCCCAGCATTTT.

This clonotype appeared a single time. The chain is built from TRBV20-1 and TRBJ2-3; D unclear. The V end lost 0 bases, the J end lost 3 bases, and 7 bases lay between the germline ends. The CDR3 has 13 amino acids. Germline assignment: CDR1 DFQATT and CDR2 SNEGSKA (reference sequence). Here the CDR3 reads CSARDGETDTQYF. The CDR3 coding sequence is TGCAGTGCTAGAGACGGCGAAACAGATACGCAGTATTTT.

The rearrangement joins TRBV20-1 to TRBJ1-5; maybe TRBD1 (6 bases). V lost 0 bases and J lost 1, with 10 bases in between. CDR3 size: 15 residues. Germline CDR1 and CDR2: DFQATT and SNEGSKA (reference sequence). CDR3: CSARDLQGSNQPQHF. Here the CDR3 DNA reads TGCAGTGCTAGAGATCTGCAGGGGAGCAATCAGCCCCAGCATTTT.

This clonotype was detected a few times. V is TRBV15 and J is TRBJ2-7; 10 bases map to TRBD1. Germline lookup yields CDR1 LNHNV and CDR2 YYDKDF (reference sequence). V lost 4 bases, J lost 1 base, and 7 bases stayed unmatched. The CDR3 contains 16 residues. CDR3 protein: CATSTPRDRGSYEQYF. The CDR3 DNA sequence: TGTGCCACCAGCACCCCCCGGGACAGGGGTTCCTACGAGCAGTACTTC.

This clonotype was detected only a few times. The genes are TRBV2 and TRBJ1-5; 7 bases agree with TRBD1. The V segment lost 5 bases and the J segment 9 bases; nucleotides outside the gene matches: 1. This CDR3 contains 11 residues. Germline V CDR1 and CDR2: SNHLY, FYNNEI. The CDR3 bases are TGTGCCAGCAGTTCAGGGGGGCCCCAGCATTTT. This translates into CASSSGGPQHF.

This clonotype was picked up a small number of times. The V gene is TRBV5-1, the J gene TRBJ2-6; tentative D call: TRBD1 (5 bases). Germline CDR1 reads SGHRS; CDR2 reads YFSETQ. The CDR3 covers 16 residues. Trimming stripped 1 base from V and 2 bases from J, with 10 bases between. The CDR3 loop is CASSLNRITGANVLTF. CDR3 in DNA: TGCGCCAGCAGCTTGAACAGGATAACTGGGGCCAACGTCCTGACTTTC.

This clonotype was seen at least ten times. As DNA, the CDR3 is TGCAGCGTTGAACGTACACAGGGAGCAGGGGCCAACGTCCTGACTTTC. It encodes CSVERTQGAGANVLTF. This chain connects TRBV29-1 to TRBJ2-6; a possible D gene is TRBD1 (6 bases). The CDR3 covers 16 residues. Germline V CDR1 and CDR2: SQVTM, ANQGSEA. The V and J ends lost 2 bases and 4 bases respectively, with 15 bases between them.

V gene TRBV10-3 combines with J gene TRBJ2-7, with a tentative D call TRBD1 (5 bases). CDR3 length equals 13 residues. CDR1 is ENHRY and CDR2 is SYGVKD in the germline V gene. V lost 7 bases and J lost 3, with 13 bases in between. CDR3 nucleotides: TGTGCCATCACTGGGGCCCCTGACTACGAGCAGTACTTC. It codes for CAITGAPDYEQYF.

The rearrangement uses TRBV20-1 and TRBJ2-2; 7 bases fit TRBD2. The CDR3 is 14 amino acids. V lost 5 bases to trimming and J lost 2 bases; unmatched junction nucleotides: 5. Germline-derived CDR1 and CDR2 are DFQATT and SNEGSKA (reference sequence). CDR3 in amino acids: CSASGRVNTGELFF. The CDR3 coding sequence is TGCAGTGCTTCGGGGAGGGTAAACACCGGGGAGCTGTTTTTT.

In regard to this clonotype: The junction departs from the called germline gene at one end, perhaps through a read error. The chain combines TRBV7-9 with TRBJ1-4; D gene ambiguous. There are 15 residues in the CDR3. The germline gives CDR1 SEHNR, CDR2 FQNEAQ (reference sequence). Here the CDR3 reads CASSLVVGPNEKLFF. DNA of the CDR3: TGCGCCAGCAGCTTAGTGGTAGGGCCTAATGAAAAACTGTTTTTT.

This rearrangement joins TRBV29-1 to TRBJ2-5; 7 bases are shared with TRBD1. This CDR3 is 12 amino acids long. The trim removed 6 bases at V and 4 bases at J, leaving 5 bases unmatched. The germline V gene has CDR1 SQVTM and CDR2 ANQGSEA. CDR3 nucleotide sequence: TGCAGCGTGGAGACAGGGTCAGAGACCCAGTACTTC. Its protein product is CSVETGSETQYF.

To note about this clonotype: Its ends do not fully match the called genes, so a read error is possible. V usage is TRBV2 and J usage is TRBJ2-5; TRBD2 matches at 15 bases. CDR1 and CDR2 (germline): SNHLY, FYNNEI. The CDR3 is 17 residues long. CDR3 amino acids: CASSEAEGLAGGQTQYF. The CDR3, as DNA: TGTGCCAGCAGTGAAGCGGAGGGACTAGCGGGAGGTCAGACCCAGTACTTT.

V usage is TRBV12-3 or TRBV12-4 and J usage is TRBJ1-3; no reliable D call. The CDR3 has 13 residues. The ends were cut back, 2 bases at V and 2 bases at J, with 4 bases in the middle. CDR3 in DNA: TGTGCCAGCAGTTTACCCCCTGGAAACACCATATATTTT. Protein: CASSLPPGNTIYF.